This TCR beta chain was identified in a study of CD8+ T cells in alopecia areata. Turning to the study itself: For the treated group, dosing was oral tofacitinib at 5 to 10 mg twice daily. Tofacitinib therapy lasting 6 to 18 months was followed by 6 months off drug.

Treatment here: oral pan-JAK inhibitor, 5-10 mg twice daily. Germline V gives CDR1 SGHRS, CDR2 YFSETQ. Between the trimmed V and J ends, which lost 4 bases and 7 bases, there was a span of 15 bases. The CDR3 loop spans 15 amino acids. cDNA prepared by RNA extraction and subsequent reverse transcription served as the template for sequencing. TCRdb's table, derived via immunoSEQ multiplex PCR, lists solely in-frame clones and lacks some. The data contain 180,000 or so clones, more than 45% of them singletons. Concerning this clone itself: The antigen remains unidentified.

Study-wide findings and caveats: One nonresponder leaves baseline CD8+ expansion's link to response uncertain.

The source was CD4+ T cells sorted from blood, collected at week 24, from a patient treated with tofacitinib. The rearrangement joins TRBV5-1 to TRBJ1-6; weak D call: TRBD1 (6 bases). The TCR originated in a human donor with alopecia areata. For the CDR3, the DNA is TGCGCCAGCAGCGGCCGGGACACACTAAATTCACCCCTCCACTTT. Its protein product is CASSGRDTLNSPLHF.